These 5 T cell receptor beta chains originate from one sample sequenced in a study of shared clonotypes between healthy human individuals. The data were produced by immunoSEQ multiplex PCR, yet TCRdb's version contains in-frame clones alone and is incomplete. The data hold 650,000 to 700,000 clones, with roughly 88% observed a single time. Sequencing was carried out using memory CD8+ T cells from PBMCs. Subset meaning: CD45RO+ cells pooled with CCR7-negative TemRA cells. These receptors were collected from a man aged 18 to 35 in good health. Some clones in this sample may be carry-over from other donors' samples.

The rearrangement links TRBV7-2 to TRBJ1-3; D gene ambiguous. V was trimmed by 2 bases and J by 0 bases, leaving 11 bases between them. The germline gives CDR1 SGHTA, CDR2 FQGNSA. The length of the CDR3 is 16 residues. The CDR3 DNA reads TGTGCCAGCAGCTTATTACGTCTAGTCTCTGGAAACACCATATATTTT. Protein: CASSLLRLVSGNTIYF.

This rearrangement joins TRBV4-3 to TRBJ1-1, with TRBD1 matching over 10 bases. Trimming at V came to 0 bases and at J to 4 bases, leaving 5 bases not matched to a gene. The CDR3 loop spans 16 amino acids. The V gene's germline CDR1 is LGHNA and CDR2 YSLEER. The CDR3 reads CASSQDFRTGGTEAFF. Written as DNA, the CDR3 is TGCGCCAGCAGCCAAGATTTCAGGACAGGGGGCACTGAAGCTTTCTTT.

This CDR3 reads CASSLEAIPANYGYTF. CDR3 nucleotide sequence: TGTGCCAGCAGCCTAGAAGCGATCCCAGCTAACTATGGCTACACCTTC. The chain has TRBV7-6 and TRBJ1-2; no firm D call. The CDR3 totals 16 residues. V gave up 5 bases and J gave up 0 bases, with 16 bases separating them. Per germline, CDR1 SGHVS and CDR2 FNYEAQ. Using reference TRBV7-6 and TRBJ1-2 for the parts outside the CDR3, the full variable domain is GAGVSQSPRYKVTKRGQDVALRCDPISGHVSLYWYRQALGQGPEFLTYFNYEAQQDKSGLPNDRFSAERPEGSISTLTIQRTEQRDSAMYRCASSLEAIPANYGYTFGSGTRLTVV.

The chain has TRBV2 and TRBJ2-2; D gene unclear. Trimming stripped 5 bases from V and 1 base from J, with 8 bases between. The germline gives CDR1 SNHLY, CDR2 FYNNEI. The CDR3 runs to 14 residues. The CDR3 reads CASSTNENTGELFF. The CDR3 coding sequence is TGTGCCAGCAGTACCAACGAGAACACCGGGGAGCTGTTTTTT.

Points on this clone: This specimen includes other DNA sequences encoding the same CDR3. The gene calls are TRBV11-2 and TRBJ2-7; 7 bases are shared with TRBD2. This CDR3 region has 13 residues. Trimming took 5 bases from V and 1 from J; bases not matched to a gene: 2. CDR1 is SGHAT, CDR2 FQNNGV, per germline. CDR3 in DNA: TGTGCCAGCAGCCCGGGGGGTTCCTACGAGCAGTACTTC. Translation: CASSPGGSYEQYF.